The present entry profiles one T cell receptor (beta chain) with its context. Its antigen is still unknown. These data belong to a study of monozygotic twins with inflammatory bowel disease. Using the 5' RACE reads, TCRdb records one entry per CDR3 protein without DNA. In all, the sample yields about 450,000 distinct CDR3 sequences. CDR1 is SEHNR and CDR2 is FQNEAQ in the germline V gene (reference sequence). The CDR3 totals 15 residues. Study-level results: IBD patients displayed reduced TCRbeta diversity (inverse Simpson) when set against healthy co-twins. Telling different T cell subtypes apart from each other was not possible. Similarity of repertoires did not differ between concordant and discordant twins, possibly from limited power.

After skipping T cell sorting, the authors isolated total RNA from whole blood. The sequenced sample was blood. V and J are TRBV7-9 and TRBJ2-5; TCRdb indicates TRBD1, and absent DNA this call remains unverified. This TCR came from a human donor with ulcerative colitis or Crohn's disease, or a healthy co-twin of an affected twin (not recorded which). CDR3: CASSPSGARGETQYF.